These 17 T cell receptor beta chains originate from one sample sequenced in a study of blood T cell repertoires in COVID-19. Clones were read by immunoSEQ multiplex PCR, and TCRdb kept only the in-frame ones, dropping some. Among approximately 190,000 clones listed, about four fifths were seen once. The sample comprised peripheral blood. All receptors derive from a man between 60 and 75 years old with acute or convalescent COVID-19.

The rearrangement links TRBV7-3 to TRBJ2-2; TRBD2 agrees at 8 bases. V dropped 1 base and J dropped 5; count of bases not matched to a gene: 3. The CDR3 contains 15 residues. Per germline, CDR1 SGHTA and CDR2 FQGTGA. The CDR3 here is CASSLISSGTGELFF. Here the CDR3 DNA reads TGTGCCAGCAGCTTAATTTCTAGCGGGACCGGGGAGCTGTTTTTT.

The chain is built from TRBV3-1 (or the pseudogene TRBV3-2) and TRBJ1-5, with no clear D. The V end was cut by 2 bases, the J end by 7 bases, with 9 bases between. CDR1 is LGHDT, CDR2 YNNKEL, per germline (reference sequence). The CDR3 length is 13 residues. Here the CDR3 DNA reads TGTGCCAGCAGCCAAATCTCGGGGCAGCCCCAGCATTTT. This codes for CASSQISGQPQHF.

This chain connects TRBV29-1 to TRBJ2-3; TRBD2 is a possible D gene (5 bases). Germline V lookup: CDR1 SQVTM, CDR2 ANQGSEA. V lost 4 bases and J 4 bases, leaving 9 bases between the germline ends. The CDR3 is 12 residues long. The CDR3 bases are TGCAGCGTTGTAGAGGGAGCAGATACGCAGTATTTT. It encodes CSVVEGADTQYF.

V and J are TRBV7-2 and TRBJ2-7; D might be TRBD2 (6 bases). The V gene lost 3 bases and the J gene lost 5 bases, with 17 bases spanning the gap. CDR3 size: 15 residues. Germline V gives CDR1 SGHTA, CDR2 FQGNSA. For the CDR3, the DNA is TGTGCCAGCAGCTTCTTATCACTAGCTATCAACGAGCAGTACTTC. Encoded protein: CASSFLSLAINEQYF.

The chain employs TRBV3-1 (or the pseudogene TRBV3-2) and TRBJ1-1; 11 nucleotides match TRBD1. The CDR3 is made up of 16 amino acids. CDR1 and CDR2 (germline): LGHDT, YNNKEL (reference sequence). The V segment lost 4 bases and the J segment 0 bases; nucleotides outside the gene matches: 4. The DNA of the CDR3 is TGTGCCAGCAGCCTAGGACAGGGGGCCCTGAACACTGAAGCTTTCTTT. Protein product: CASSLGQGALNTEAFF.

The chain combines TRBV5-1 with TRBJ1-1, with D hard to call. The V and J ends lost 4 bases and 0 bases respectively, with 13 bases between them. CDR3 size: 15 residues. Germline loops: CDR1 SGHRS, CDR2 YFSETQ. DNA of the CDR3: TGCGCCAGCAGCGATGGTGGCTTTTTGAACACTGAAGCTTTCTTT. Amino acids: CASSDGGFLNTEAFF. Combining the CDR3 with reference TRBV5-1 and TRBJ1-1 gives the whole variable domain KAGVTQTPRYLIKTRGQQVTLSCSPISGHRSVSWYQQTPGQGLQFLFEYFSETQRNKGNFPGRFSGRQFSNSRSEMNVSTLELGDSALYLCASSDGGFLNTEAFFGQGTRLTVV.

This clone was recorded a few times. The rearrangement links TRBV3-1 (or the pseudogene TRBV3-2) to TRBJ2-3; 10 nucleotides line up with TRBD2. The germline V gene has CDR1 LGHDT and CDR2 YNNKEL (reference sequence). V lost 2 bases and J lost 3; bases outside the gene matches: 2. This CDR3 comprises 15 residues. The DNA for the CDR3 is TGTGCCAGCAGCCAACCGGGACTAGCGACAGATACGCAGTATTTT. Translated, it gives CASSQPGLATDTQYF.

The J gene is TRBJ2-3, the V gene TRBV25-1, with D possibly TRBD1 on 5 matching bases. The CDR3 consists of 15 residues. In germline, CDR1 is MGHDK, CDR2 SYGVNS. Between the trimmed V and J ends, which lost 5 bases and 2 bases, there was a span of 14 bases. CDR3 amino acids: CASSKGQVYTDTQYF. CDR3 nucleotide sequence: TGTGCCAGCAGTAAGGGGCAGGTGTACACAGATACGCAGTATTTT.

The chain is built from TRBV2 and TRBJ1-4; 7 bases line up with TRBD1. CDR3 length: 14 amino acids. The junction had 11 bases not matched to a gene; V was cut back by 9 bases and J by 7 bases. The germline V gene encodes CDR1 SNHLY and CDR2 FYNNEI. The DNA of the CDR3 is TGTGCCAGTGAGCTTCAGGGGGGCATTGAAAAACTGTTTTTT. This sequence encodes CASELQGGIEKLFF.

The chain's CDR3 is CASSDVPWRQPQHF. The CDR3 coding sequence is TGTGCCAGCAGTGACGTACCCTGGAGGCAGCCCCAGCATTTT. The V gene is TRBV6-4, the J gene TRBJ1-5; D unresolved. The CDR3 loop spans 14 amino acids. CDR1 is MRHNA, CDR2 SNTAGT, per germline. Trimming pared 2 bases from V and 7 bases from J, leaving 12 bases between.

V gene TRBV19 combines with J gene TRBJ1-2; 8 bases line up with TRBD1. CDR3 length equals 16 residues. V shed 6 bases and J 6 bases; nucleotides not matched to a gene: 15. Germline V gene sequence: CDR1 LNHDA, CDR2 SQIVND (reference sequence). CDR3 DNA sequence: TGTGCCAGTAGGCGACAGGGGCGGGGCGGGGAGAATGGCTACACCTTC. Translated, it gives CASRRQGRGGENGYTF.

The chain has TRBV4-2 and TRBJ2-7; the match to TRBD2 covers 8 bases. The V gene's germline CDR1 is LGHNA and CDR2 YNFKEQ. Trimming at V came to 1 base and at J to 3 bases, leaving 5 bases not matched to a gene. This CDR3 is 15 amino acids long. As DNA, the CDR3 is TGTGCCAGCAGCCAAGTAGCGGGGACCTACTACGAGCAGTACTTC. Its protein product is CASSQVAGTYYEQYF.

The genes are TRBV2 and TRBJ1-5, with 8 bases aligning to TRBD1. CDR3 length: 14 amino acids. Germline assignment: CDR1 SNHLY and CDR2 FYNNEI. Trimming cost V 6 bases and J 5 bases; bases outside gene matches: 6. As DNA, the CDR3 is TGTGCCAGCAGCTCTGACAGGGGCTATCAGCCCCAGCATTTT. Amino acids: CASSSDRGYQPQHF. The variable domain in full, completed from reference TRBV2 and TRBJ1-5, reads EPEVTQTPSHQVTQMGQEVILRCVPISNHLYFYWYRQILGQKVEFLVSFYNNEISEKSEIFDDQFSVERPDGSNFTLKIRSTKLEDSAMYFCASSSDRGYQPQHFGDGTRLSIL.

Note on this clone: One end of the junction does not line up with germline, which may come from a read error. The V and J genes are TRBV7-2 and TRBJ1-4; 7 bases are a match to TRBD1. This CDR3 spans 15 amino acids. CDR1 SGHTA and CDR2 FQGNSA come from the germline V gene. The CDR3 reads CASSHGQATNEKLFF. DNA for the CDR3: TGTGCCAGCAGCCACGGACAGGCAACGAATGAAAAACTGTTTTTT.

This clone was seen repeatedly, ten times or more. The V and J genes are TRBV2 and TRBJ2-7; maybe TRBD1 (5 bases). The CDR3 length is 15 residues. CDR1 and CDR2 (germline): SNHLY, FYNNEI. V lost 9 bases to trimming and J lost 4 bases, with 22 bases between them. The CDR3 DNA follows: TGTGCCAGTCTACGCGGACATCAGGACAATTACGAGCAGTACTTC. Its translation: CASLRGHQDNYEQYF.

This sequence joins TRBV7-6 and TRBJ1-2; 9 bases are shared with TRBD1. The CDR3 consists of 15 residues. Germline CDR1 SGHVS, CDR2 FNYEAQ. J gave up 7 bases and V 5 bases, and 11 bases lay outside the gene matches. The chain's CDR3 is CASSRGGQGSGGYTF. CDR3 coding DNA: TGTGCCAGCAGCAGAGGGGGACAGGGAAGTGGTGGCTACACCTTC.

CDR3 sequence reads: CASSQERTDLGYTF. The CDR3 coding sequence is TGTGCCAGCAGCCAAGAAAGGACAGACTTGGGCTACACCTTC. J is TRBJ1-2 and V is TRBV5-4; maybe TRBD1 (6 bases). This CDR3 is 14 amino acids long. Deletions cut 4 bases from V and 8 bases from J, with 18 bases between. CDR1 and CDR2 (germline): SGHNT, YYREEE (reference sequence).